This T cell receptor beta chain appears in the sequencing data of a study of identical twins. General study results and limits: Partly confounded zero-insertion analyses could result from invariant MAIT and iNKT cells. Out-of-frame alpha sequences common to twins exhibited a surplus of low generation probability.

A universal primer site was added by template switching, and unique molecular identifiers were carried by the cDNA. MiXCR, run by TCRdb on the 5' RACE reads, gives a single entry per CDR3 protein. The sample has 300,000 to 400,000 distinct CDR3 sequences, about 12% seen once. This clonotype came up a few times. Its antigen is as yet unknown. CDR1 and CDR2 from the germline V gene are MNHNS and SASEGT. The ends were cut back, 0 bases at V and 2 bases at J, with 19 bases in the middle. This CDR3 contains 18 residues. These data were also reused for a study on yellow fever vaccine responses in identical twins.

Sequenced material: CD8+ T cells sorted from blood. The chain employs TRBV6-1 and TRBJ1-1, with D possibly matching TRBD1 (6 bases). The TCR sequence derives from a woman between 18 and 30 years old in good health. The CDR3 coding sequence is TGTGCCAGCAGTGAAGCGGGTCGATTTGTCAGGGGTAACACTGAAGCTTTCTTT. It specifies CASSEAGRFVRGNTEAFF.